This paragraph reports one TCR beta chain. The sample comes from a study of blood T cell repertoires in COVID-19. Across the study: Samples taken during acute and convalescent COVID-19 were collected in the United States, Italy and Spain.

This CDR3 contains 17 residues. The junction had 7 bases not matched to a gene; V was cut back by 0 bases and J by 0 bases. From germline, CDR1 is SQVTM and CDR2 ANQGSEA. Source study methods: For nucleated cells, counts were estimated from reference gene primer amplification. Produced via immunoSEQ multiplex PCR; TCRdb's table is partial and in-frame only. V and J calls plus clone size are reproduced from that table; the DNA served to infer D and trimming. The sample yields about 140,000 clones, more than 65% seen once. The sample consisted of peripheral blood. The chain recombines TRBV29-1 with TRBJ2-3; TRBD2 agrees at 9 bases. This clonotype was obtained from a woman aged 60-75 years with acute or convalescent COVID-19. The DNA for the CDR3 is TGCAGCGTTGAAGATCGGATTACTAGCGGGAGCACAGATACGCAGTATTTT. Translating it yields CSVEDRITSGSTDTQYF.